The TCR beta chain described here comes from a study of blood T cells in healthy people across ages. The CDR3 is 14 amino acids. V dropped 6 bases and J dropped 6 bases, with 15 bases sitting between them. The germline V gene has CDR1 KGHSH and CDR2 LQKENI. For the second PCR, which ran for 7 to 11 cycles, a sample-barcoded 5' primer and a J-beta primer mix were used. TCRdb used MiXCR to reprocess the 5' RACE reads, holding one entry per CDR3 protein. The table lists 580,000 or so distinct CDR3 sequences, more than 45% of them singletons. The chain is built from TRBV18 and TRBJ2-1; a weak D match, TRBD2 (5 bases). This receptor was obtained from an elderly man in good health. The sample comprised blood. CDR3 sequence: CASSQPDYSNEQFF. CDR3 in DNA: TGTGCCAGCTCCCAACCCGACTATTCCAATGAGCAGTTCTTC.